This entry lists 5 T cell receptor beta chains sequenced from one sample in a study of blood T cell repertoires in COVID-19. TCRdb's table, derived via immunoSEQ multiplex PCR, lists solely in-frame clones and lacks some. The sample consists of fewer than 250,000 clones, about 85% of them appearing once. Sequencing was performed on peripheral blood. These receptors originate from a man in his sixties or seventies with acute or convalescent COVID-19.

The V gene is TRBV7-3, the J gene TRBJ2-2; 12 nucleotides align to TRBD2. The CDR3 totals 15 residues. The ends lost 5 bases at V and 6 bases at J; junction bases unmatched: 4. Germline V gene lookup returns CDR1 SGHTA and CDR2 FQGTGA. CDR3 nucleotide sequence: TGTGCCAGCAGCCGGACTAGCGGGAAGGCCGGGGAGCTGTTTTTT. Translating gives CASSRTSGKAGELFF.

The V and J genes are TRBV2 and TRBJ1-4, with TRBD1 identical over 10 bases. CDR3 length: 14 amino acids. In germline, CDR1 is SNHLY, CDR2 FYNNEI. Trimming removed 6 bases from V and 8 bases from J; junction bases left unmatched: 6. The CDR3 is CASSRQGAREKLFF. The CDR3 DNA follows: TGTGCCAGCAGCAGACAGGGGGCGAGGGAAAAACTGTTTTTT.

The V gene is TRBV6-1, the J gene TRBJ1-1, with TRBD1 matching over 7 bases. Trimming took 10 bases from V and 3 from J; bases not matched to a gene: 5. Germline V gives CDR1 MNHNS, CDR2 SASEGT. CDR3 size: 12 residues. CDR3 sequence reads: CATGQVYTEAFF. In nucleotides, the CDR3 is TGTGCCACCGGACAGGTATACACTGAAGCTTTCTTT.

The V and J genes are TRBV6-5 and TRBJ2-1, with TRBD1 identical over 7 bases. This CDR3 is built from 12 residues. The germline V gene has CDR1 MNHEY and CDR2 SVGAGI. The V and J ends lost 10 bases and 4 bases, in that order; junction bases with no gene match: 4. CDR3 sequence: CATGQVYNEQFF. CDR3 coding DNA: TGTGCCACCGGACAGGTTTACAATGAGCAGTTCTTC.

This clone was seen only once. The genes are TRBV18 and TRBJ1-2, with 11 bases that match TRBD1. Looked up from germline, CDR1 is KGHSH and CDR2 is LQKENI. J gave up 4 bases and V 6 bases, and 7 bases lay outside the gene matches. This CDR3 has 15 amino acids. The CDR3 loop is CASSRGQGDVYGYTF. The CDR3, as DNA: TGTGCCAGCTCGAGGGGACAGGGGGACGTCTATGGCTACACCTTC.